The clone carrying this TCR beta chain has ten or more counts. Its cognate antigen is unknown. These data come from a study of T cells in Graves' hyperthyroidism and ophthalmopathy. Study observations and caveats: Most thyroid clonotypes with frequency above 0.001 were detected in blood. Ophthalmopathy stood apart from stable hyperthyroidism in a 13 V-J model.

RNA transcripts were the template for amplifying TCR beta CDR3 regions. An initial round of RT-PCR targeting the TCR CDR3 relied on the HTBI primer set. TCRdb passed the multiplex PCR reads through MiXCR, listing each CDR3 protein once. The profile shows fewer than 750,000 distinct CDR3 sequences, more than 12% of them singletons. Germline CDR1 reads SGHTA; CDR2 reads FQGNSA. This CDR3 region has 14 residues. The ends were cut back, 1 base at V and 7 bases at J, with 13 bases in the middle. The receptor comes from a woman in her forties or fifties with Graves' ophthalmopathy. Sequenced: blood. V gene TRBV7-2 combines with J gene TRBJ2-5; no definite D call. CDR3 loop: CASSLGATHWTQYF. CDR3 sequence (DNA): TGTGCCAGCAGCTTAGGCGCTACCCACTGGACCCAGTACTTC.